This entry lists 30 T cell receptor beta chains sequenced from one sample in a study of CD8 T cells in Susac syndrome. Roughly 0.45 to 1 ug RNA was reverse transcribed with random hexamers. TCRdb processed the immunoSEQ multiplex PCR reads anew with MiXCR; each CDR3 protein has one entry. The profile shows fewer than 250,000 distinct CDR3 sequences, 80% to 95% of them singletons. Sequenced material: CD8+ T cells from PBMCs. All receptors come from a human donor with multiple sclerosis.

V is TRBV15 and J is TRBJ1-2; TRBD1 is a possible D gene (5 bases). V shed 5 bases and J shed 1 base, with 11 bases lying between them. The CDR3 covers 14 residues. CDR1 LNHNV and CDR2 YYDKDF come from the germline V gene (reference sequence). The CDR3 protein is CATSGHLNNYGYTF. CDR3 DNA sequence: TGTGCCACCAGCGGACACTTGAATAACTATGGCTACACCTTC.

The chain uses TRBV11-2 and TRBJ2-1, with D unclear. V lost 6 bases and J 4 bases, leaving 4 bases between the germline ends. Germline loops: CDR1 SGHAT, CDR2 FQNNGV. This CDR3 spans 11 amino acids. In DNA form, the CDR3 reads TGTGCCAGCAGGCAGTACAATGAGCAGTTCTTC. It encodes CASRQYNEQFF.

The CDR3 is CASSLSLAGGIEQFF. CDR3 sequence (DNA): TGTGCCAGCAGTTTATCACTAGCGGGGGGGATTGAGCAGTTCTTC. V gene TRBV27 combines with J gene TRBJ2-1, with 13 bases identical to TRBD2. Germline V CDR1 and CDR2: MNHEY, SMNVEV (reference sequence). CDR3 size: 15 residues. The J segment lost 9 bases and the V segment lost 0 bases, leaving 2 bases of the junction unmatched.

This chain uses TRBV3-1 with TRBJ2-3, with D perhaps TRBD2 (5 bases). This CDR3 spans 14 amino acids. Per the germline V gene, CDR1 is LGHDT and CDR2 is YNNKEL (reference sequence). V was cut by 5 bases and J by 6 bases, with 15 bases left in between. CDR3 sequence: CASSNIGGSDTQYF. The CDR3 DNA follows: TGTGCCAGCAGCAACATCGGAGGCTCGGATACGCAGTATTTT.

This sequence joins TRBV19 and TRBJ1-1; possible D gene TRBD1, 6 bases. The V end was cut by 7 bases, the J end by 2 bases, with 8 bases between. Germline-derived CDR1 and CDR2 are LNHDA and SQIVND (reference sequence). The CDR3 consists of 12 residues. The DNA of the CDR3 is TGTGCCAGTACGGACAGTAACACTGAAGCTTTCTTT. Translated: CASTDSNTEAFF.

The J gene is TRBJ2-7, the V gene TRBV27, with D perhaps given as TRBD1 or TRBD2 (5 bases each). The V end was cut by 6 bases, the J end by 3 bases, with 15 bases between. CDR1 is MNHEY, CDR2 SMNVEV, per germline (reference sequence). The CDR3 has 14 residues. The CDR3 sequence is CASSSGRSYYEQYF. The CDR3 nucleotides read TGTGCCAGCAGCTCGGGACGGAGTTACTACGAGCAGTACTTC.

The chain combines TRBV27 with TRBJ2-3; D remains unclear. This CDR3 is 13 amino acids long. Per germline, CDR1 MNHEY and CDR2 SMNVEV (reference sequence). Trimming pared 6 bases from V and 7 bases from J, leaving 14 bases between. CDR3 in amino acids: CASRPEDANTQYF. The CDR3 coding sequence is TGTGCCAGCAGACCCGAGGACGCGAATACGCAGTATTTT.

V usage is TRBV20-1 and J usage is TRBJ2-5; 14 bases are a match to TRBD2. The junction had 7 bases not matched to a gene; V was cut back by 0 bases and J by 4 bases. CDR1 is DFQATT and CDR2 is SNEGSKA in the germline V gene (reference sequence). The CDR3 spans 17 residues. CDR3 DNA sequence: TGCAGTGCTAGAGATATAAGGGGACTAGCGGGAGTAGAGACCCAGTACTTC. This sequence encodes CSARDIRGLAGVETQYF.

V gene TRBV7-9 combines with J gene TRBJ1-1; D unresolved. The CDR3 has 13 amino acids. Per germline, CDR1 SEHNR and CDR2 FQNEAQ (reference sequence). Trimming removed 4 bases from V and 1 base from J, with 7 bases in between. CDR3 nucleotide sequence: TGTGCCAGCAGCTCCGGGTGGAACACTGAAGCTTTCTTT. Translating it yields CASSSGWNTEAFF.

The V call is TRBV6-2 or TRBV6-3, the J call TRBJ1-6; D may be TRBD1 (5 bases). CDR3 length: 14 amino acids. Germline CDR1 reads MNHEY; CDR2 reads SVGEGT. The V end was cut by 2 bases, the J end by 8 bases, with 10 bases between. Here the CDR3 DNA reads TGTGCCAGCAGTTACGGGGCTCCGGATTCACCCCTCCACTTT. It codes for CASSYGAPDSPLHF.

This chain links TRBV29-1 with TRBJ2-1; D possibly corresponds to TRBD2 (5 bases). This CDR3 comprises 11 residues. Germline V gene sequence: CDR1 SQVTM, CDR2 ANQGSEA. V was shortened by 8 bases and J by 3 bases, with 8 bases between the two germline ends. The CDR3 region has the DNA TGCAGCTTCCGGGACTACAATGAGCAGTTCTTC. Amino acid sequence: CSFRDYNEQFF.

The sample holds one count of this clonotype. Written as DNA, the CDR3 is TGTGCCAGCAGCACCGGATCCGCCGGGGGCTATGGCTACACCTTC. This sequence encodes CASSTGSAGGYGYTF. The gene calls are TRBV7-6 and TRBJ1-2; D may be TRBD1 (5 bases). Trimming left V 5 bases short and J 4 bases short, with 17 bases between. This CDR3 region has 15 residues. CDR1 and CDR2 (germline): SGHVS, FNYEAQ.

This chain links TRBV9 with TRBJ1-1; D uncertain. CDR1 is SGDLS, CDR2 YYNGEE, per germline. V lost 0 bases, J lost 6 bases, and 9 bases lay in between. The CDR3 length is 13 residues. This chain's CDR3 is CASSVGQASEAFF. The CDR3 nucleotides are TGTGCCAGCAGCGTAGGTCAGGCGTCTGAAGCTTTCTTT. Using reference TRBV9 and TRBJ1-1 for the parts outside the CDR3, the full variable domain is DSGVTQTPKHLITATGQRVTLRCSPRSGDLSVYWYQQSLDQGLQFLIQYYNGEERAKGNILERFSAQQFPDLHSELNLSSLELGDSALYFCASSVGQASEAFFGQGTRLTVV.

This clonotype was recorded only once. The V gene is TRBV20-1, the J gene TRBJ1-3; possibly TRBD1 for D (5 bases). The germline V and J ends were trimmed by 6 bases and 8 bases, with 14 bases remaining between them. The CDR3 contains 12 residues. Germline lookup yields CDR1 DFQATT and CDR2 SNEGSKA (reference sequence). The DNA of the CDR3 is TGCAGTGCAAGGGGACTCCCAGACACCATATATTTT. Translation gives CSARGLPDTIYF.

The CDR3 DNA sequence: TGCAGTGCTGCTACTGGACTTAGCTCCTACAATGAGCAGTTCTTC. It yields the protein CSAATGLSSYNEQFF. The rearrangement joins TRBV20-1 to TRBJ2-1, with a tentative D call TRBD2 (5 bases). Trimming pared 5 bases from V and 0 bases from J, leaving 14 bases between. The length of the CDR3 is 15 residues. Germline V gene data show CDR1 as DFQATT and CDR2 as SNEGSKA (reference sequence).

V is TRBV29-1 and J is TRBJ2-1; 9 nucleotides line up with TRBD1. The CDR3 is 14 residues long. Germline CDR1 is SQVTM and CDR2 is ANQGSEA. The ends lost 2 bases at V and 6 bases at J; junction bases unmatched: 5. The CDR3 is CSVEYTGGSNEQFF. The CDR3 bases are TGCAGCGTTGAATATACAGGGGGCTCCAATGAGCAGTTCTTC.

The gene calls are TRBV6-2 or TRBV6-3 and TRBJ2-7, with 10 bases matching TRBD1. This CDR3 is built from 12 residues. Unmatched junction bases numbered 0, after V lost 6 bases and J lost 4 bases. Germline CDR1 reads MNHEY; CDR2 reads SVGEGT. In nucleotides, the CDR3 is TGTGCCAGCAGGGACAGGGGGTACGAGCAGTACTTC. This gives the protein CASRDRGYEQYF.

CDR3 sequence (DNA): TGTGCCAGCAGTTACACGGCACCGGGGTCTAGCACAGATACGCAGTATTTT. Amino acid sequence: CASSYTAPGSSTDTQYF. The rearrangement joins TRBV6-5 to TRBJ2-3; maybe TRBD2 (5 bases). The germline V gene encodes CDR1 MNHEY and CDR2 SVGAGI. CDR3 length equals 17 residues. Trimming cost V 2 bases and J 0 bases, with 15 bases left between them.

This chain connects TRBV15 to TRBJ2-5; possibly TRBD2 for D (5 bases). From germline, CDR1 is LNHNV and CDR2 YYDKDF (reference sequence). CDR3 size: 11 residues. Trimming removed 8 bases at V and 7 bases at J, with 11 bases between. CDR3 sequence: CATRDAGTQYF. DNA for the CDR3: TGTGCCACCCGAGATGCGGGGACCCAGTACTTC.

Here the CDR3 DNA reads TGTGCCAGCAGTCCTCGCCCATACCAAGAGACCCAGTACTTC. Translating it yields CASSPRPYQETQYF. The chain links TRBV7-8 to TRBJ2-5; D unclear. The length of the CDR3 is 14 residues. V was shortened by 6 bases and J by 0 bases, with 11 bases between the two germline ends. CDR1 SGHVS and CDR2 FQNEAQ come from the germline V gene.

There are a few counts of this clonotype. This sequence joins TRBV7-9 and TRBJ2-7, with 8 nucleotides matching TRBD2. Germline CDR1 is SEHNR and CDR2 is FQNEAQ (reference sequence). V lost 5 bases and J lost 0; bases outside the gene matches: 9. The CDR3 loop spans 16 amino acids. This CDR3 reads CASSPGGRDNSYEQYF. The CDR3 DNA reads TGTGCCAGCAGCCCGGGGGGGCGGGACAACTCCTACGAGCAGTACTTC.

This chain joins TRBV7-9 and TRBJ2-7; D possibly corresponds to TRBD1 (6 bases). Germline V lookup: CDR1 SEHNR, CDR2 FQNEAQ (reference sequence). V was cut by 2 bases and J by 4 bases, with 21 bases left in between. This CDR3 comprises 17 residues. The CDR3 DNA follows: TGTGCCAGCAGCTTAATCACAATAGAAGGGGGATCATACGAGCAGTACTTC. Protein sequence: CASSLITIEGGSYEQYF.

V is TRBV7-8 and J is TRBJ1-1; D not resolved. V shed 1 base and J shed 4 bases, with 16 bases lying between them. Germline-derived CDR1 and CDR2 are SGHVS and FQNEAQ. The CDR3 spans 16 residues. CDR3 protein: CASSLGVGPEGTEAFF. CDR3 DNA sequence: TGTGCCAGCAGCTTAGGTGTAGGGCCGGAGGGCACTGAAGCTTTCTTT.

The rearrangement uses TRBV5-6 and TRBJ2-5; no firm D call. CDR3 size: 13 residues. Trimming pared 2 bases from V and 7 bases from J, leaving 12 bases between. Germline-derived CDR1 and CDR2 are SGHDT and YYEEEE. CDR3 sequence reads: CASSFQQPLTQYF. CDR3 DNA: TGTGCCAGCAGCTTCCAACAGCCTCTGACCCAGTACTTC.

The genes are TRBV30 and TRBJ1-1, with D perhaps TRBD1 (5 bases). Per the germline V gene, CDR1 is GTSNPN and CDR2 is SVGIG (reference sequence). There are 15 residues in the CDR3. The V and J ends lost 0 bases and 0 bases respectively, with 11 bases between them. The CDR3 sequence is CAWSVYLGVNTEAFF. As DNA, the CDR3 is TGTGCCTGGAGTGTTTATCTGGGGGTGAACACTGAAGCTTTCTTT. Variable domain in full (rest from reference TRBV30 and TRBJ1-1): SQTIHQWPATLVQPVGSPLSLECTVEGTSNPNLYWYRQAAGRGLQLLFYSVGIGQISSEVPQNLSASRPQDRQFILSSKKLLLSDSGFYLCAWSVYLGVNTEAFFGQGTRLTVV.

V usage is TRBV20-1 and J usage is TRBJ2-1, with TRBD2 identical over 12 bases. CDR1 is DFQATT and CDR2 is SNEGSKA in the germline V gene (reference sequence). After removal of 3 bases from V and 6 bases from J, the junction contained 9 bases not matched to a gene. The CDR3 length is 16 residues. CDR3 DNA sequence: TGCAGTGCTAGTTCTCGACTAGCGGGGGCCATCAATGAGCAGTTCTTC. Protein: CSASSRLAGAINEQFF.

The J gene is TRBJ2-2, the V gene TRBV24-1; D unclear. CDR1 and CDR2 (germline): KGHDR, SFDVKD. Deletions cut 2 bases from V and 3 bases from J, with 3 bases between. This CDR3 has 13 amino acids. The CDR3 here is CATSDYYTGELFF. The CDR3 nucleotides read TGTGCCACCAGTGATTACTACACCGGGGAGCTGTTTTTT.

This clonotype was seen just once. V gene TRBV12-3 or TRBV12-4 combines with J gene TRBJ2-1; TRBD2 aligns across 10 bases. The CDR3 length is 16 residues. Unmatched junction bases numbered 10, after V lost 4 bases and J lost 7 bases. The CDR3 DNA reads TGTGCCAGCAGTTCTCCCAGAGAGACTAGCGGGAATGAGCAGTTCTTC. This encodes CASSSPRETSGNEQFF.

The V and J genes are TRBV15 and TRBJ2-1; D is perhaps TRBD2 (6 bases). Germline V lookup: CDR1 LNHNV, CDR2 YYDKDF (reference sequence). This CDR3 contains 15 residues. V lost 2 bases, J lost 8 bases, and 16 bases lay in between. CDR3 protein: CATSRPLSGSHEQFF. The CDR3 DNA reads TGTGCCACCAGCAGACCCCTTTCCGGGAGCCATGAGCAGTTCTTC.

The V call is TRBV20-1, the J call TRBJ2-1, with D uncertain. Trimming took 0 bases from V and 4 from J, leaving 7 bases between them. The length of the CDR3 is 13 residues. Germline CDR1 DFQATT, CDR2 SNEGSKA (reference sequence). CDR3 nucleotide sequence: TGCAGTGCTAGAGATCGCCTGTACAATGAGCAGTTCTTC. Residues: CSARDRLYNEQFF.